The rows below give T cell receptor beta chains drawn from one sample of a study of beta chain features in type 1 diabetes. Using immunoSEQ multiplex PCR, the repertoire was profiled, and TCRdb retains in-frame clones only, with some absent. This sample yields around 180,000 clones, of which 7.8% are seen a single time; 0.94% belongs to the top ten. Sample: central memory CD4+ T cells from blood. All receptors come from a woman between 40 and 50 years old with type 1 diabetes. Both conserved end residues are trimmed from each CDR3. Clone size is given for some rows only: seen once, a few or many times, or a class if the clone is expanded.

cdr3_aa: ASRDGTGTMYEQY; j_call: TRBJ2-7; cdr3_length: 13; clone_size: few; v_call: TRBV28
cdr3_aa: ASSGGPHEQY; j_call: TRBJ2-7; cdr3_length: 10; clone_size: .; v_call: TRBV2
cdr3_aa: ASSDAGGANVLT; j_call: TRBJ2-6; cdr3_length: 12; clone_size: many; v_call: TRBV6-4
cdr3_aa: ASSPQGNRAANEQF; j_call: TRBJ2-1; cdr3_length: 14; clone_size: few; v_call: TRBV9
cdr3_aa: AWDQAPATNEKLF; j_call: TRBJ1-4; cdr3_length: 13; clone_size: .; v_call: TRBV30
cdr3_aa: ASRRDRGQGTEAF; j_call: TRBJ1-1; cdr3_length: 13; clone_size: .; v_call: TRBV2
cdr3_aa: ASSPSRTGTYNEQF; j_call: TRBJ2-1; cdr3_length: 14; clone_size: few; v_call: TRBV7-2
cdr3_aa: ASSQFSGGPSYEQY; j_call: TRBJ2-7; cdr3_length: 14; clone_size: .; v_call: TRBV18
cdr3_aa: ASSPRGPRKHAEAF; j_call: TRBJ1-1; cdr3_length: 14; clone_size: few; v_call: TRBV14
cdr3_aa: ASSLKSSFDSGANVLT; j_call: TRBJ2-6; cdr3_length: 16; clone_size: few; v_call: TRBV7-6
cdr3_aa: ATLDTANEKLF; j_call: TRBJ1-4; cdr3_length: 11; clone_size: .; v_call: TRBV28
cdr3_aa: ASSLEGYSSGANVLT; j_call: TRBJ2-6; cdr3_length: 15; clone_size: many; v_call: TRBV21-1
cdr3_aa: ASSLATRGSAETQY; j_call: TRBJ2-5; cdr3_length: 14; clone_size: .; v_call: TRBV5-1
cdr3_aa: ASSFPMGTGGFNEQF; j_call: TRBJ2-1; cdr3_length: 15; clone_size: few; v_call: TRBV18
cdr3_aa: ASSQGQGIGTEAF; j_call: TRBJ1-1; cdr3_length: 13; clone_size: .; v_call: TRBV2
cdr3_aa: ASSFWASGFKDSPLH; j_call: TRBJ1-6; cdr3_length: 15; clone_size: .; v_call: TRBV27
cdr3_aa: SGAIPGSTDTQY; j_call: TRBJ2-3; cdr3_length: 12; clone_size: .; v_call: TRBV29-1
cdr3_aa: ASSPERGADTQY; j_call: TRBJ2-3; cdr3_length: 12; clone_size: .; v_call: TRBV11-1
cdr3_aa: ATSRDGTGGEKLF; j_call: TRBJ1-4; cdr3_length: 13; clone_size: few; v_call: TRBV15
cdr3_aa: ASSLAEWSETQY; j_call: TRBJ2-5; cdr3_length: 12; clone_size: .; v_call: TRBV5-1
cdr3_aa: ASSGRDSANYEQY; j_call: TRBJ2-7; cdr3_length: 13; clone_size: few; v_call: TRBV5-1
cdr3_aa: ASSSSMYQETQY; j_call: TRBJ2-5; cdr3_length: 12; clone_size: .; v_call: TRBV5-4
cdr3_aa: ASRATVVPNEKLF; j_call: TRBJ1-4; cdr3_length: 13; clone_size: .; v_call: TRBV2
cdr3_aa: AITPTTGDGQQY; j_call: TRBJ2-7; cdr3_length: 12; clone_size: few; v_call: TRBV6-1
cdr3_aa: SVRSGGVVTEAF; j_call: TRBJ1-1; cdr3_length: 12; clone_size: few; v_call: TRBV29-1
cdr3_aa: ASSVAPGQGIIQY; j_call: TRBJ2-4; cdr3_length: 13; clone_size: many; v_call: TRBV9
cdr3_aa: ASSPGSRGNQPQH; j_call: TRBJ1-5; cdr3_length: 13; clone_size: .; v_call: TRBV7-2
cdr3_aa: ASIMGQTYEQY; j_call: TRBJ2-7; cdr3_length: 11; clone_size: few; v_call: TRBV2
cdr3_aa: ASSQDGASGYEQY; j_call: TRBJ2-7; cdr3_length: 13; clone_size: few; v_call: TRBV4-3
cdr3_aa: ASSLIAGGYNEQF; j_call: TRBJ2-1; cdr3_length: 13; clone_size: few; v_call: TRBV6-5
cdr3_aa: ASSLALVSGTEAF; j_call: TRBJ1-1; cdr3_length: 13; clone_size: few; v_call: TRBV7-9
cdr3_aa: ASNPGTDTQY; j_call: TRBJ2-3; cdr3_length: 10; clone_size: many; v_call: TRBV28
cdr3_aa: ASSLQPAWSPLH; j_call: TRBJ1-6; cdr3_length: 12; clone_size: .; v_call: TRBV5-6
cdr3_aa: ASSQDTGVDYGYT; j_call: TRBJ1-2; cdr3_length: 13; clone_size: .; v_call: TRBV4-3
cdr3_aa: ASSLDGGSYEQY; j_call: TRBJ2-7; cdr3_length: 12; clone_size: few; v_call: TRBV5-4
cdr3_aa: ASGPAGGGGGYT; j_call: TRBJ1-2; cdr3_length: 12; clone_size: .; v_call: TRBV12-5
cdr3_aa: ASSMGQHNEQF; j_call: TRBJ2-1; cdr3_length: 11; clone_size: few; v_call: TRBV5-1
cdr3_aa: ATSRGRTSGYNEQF; j_call: TRBJ2-1; cdr3_length: 14; clone_size: few; v_call: TRBV15
cdr3_aa: ASSLSRDRAYGYT; j_call: TRBJ1-2; cdr3_length: 13; clone_size: .; v_call: TRBV27
cdr3_aa: ASSSQTGTGGRGYT; j_call: TRBJ1-2; cdr3_length: 14; clone_size: many; v_call: TRBV9
cdr3_aa: ASSFSQETQY; j_call: TRBJ2-5; cdr3_length: 10; clone_size: .; v_call: TRBV7-6